This T cell receptor (beta chain) was recovered during a study of T cell responses to AZD1222 COVID-19 vaccine. Study outcomes and limitations: Only a handful of AZD1222 recipients were seropositive at baseline. Regions 160-218 and 743-854 held dominance among vaccine-associated CD4 TCRs, which spanned spike. The donor cohort was predominantly white British with a female majority, and clonal diversity may have been underestimated.

Sequenced by immunoSEQ multiplex PCR; TCRdb stores in-frame clones only, minus some. The sample has tens of thousands of clones, more than 70% seen once. V lost 6 bases and J lost 4, with 16 bases in between. CDR3 length equals 14 residues. Germline loops: CDR1 MNHEY, CDR2 SVGEGT. About this clone itself: Its matching antigen is unknown.

Here the sequenced sample was peripheral blood, taken on day 0 of AZD1222 vaccination. The sequence derives from an adult in good health. The V and J genes are TRBV6-2 or TRBV6-3 and TRBJ2-7; possibly TRBD1 or TRBD2 for D (6 bases each). As DNA, the CDR3 is TGTGCCAGCAGCCCCGTTAAGGGGGGTTACGAGCAGTACTTC. This gives the protein CASSPVKGGYEQYF.